Sequencing of this TCR beta chain was carried out in a study of blood T cell repertoires in COVID-19. Study-level information: Both acute and convalescent COVID-19 samples were obtained from the United States, Italy and Spain. PBMCs, B-cell-depleted T cells, or T cells provided the cDNA or gDNA that made up the material.

After removal of 3 bases from V and 3 bases from J, the junction contained 9 bases not matched to a gene. The CDR3 spans 17 residues. Germline V lookup: CDR1 LNHDA, CDR2 SQIVND (reference sequence). Original processing notes: Amplification from reference gene primers served as the basis for estimated nucleated cell counts. Method: immunoSEQ multiplex PCR; TCRdb's copy keeps in-frame clones and lacks some. V and J calls and clone size are those listed in that table; D and trimming were worked out from the DNA. The sample lists 150,000 to 200,000 clones, 81% occurring once. The V and J genes are TRBV19 and TRBJ1-5; TRBD1 matches 9 bases. The clonotype comes from a man in his sixties with active or convalescent COVID-19. The sample taken for sequencing was peripheral blood. The CDR3 reads CASSMTGTGTYNQPQHF. The CDR3 DNA reads TGTGCCAGTAGTATGACAGGGACAGGGACATACAATCAGCCCCAGCATTTT.